The subject of this entry is one T cell receptor beta chain. Antigen specificity is unknown. This sample stems from a study of Ad26.COV2.S vaccination and SARS-CoV-2 variants. General study findings and limits: Participants given vaccine showed non-spike TCR breadth similar to that of placebo recipients.

The assay was immunoSEQ multiplex PCR, and TCRdb's table has in-frame clones only and misses some. The sample includes under 500,000 clones, 92% of them seen just once. Germline V gene sequence: CDR1 SQVTM, CDR2 ANQGSEA. There are 19 residues in the CDR3. Trimming cost V 3 bases and J 1 base; bases outside gene matches: 13. Treatment meaning: some 20 received Ad26.COV2.S at low or high dose, single or two shots; about 5 received placebo; per-sample allocation not given. All samples were drawn on day 63, counting from the first vaccine or placebo injection. The sample consisted of peripheral blood, taken in a trial of Ad26.COV2.S vaccine versus placebo. The gene calls are TRBV29-1 and TRBJ2-1, with TRBD2 identical over 12 bases. The sequence was collected from a person between 18 and 65 years old who received the Ad26.COV2.S COVID-19 vaccine or a placebo. CDR3 DNA sequence: TGCAGCGTTGAGGGGTCTAGCGGGGGGGCTTTACCTTCCTACAATGAGCAGTTCTTC. Its protein is CSVEGSSGGALPSYNEQFF.